These 14 T cell receptor beta chains were sequenced from one sample in a study of cytomegalovirus exposure and HLA in healthy donors. The protocol was immunoSEQ multiplex PCR, while the TCRdb copy is restricted to in-frame clones and leaves out a portion. The sample carries over 200,000 clones, 88% recorded once. Specimen: PBMCs. The receptors were gathered from a woman aged 18-35 years in good health and CMV-seronegative.

The CDR3 coding sequence is TGTGCCAGTAGTCCTTATGCGGGATTCTCTGGAAACACCATATATTTT. It is translated as CASSPYAGFSGNTIYF. The rearrangement uses TRBV19 and TRBJ1-3; no clear D. This CDR3 is built from 16 residues. CDR1 LNHDA and CDR2 SQIVND come from the germline V gene (reference sequence). Trimming left V 5 bases short and J 0 bases short, with 14 bases between.

The chain carries TRBV10-3 and TRBJ2-7; 7 bases align to TRBD2. This CDR3 is 15 amino acids long. Germline assignment: CDR1 ENHRY and CDR2 SYGVKD. J was trimmed by 6 bases and V by 0 bases; bases with no gene match: 8. The CDR3 DNA reads as TGTGCCATCAGTGAGTCGATGGCGGGGGAAGGCGAGCAGTACTTC. It translates to CAISESMAGEGEQYF.

The chain has TRBV27 and TRBJ2-5; TRBD2 matches 8 bases. The CDR3 runs 15 residues. Germline-derived CDR1 and CDR2 are MNHEY and SMNVEV (reference sequence). After removal of 5 bases from V and 4 bases from J, the junction contained 9 bases not matched to a gene. The CDR3 region has the DNA TGTGCCAGCAGTCCGACTAGCGATGTGATAGAGACCCAGTACTTC. Translated: CASSPTSDVIETQYF.

The CDR3 DNA follows: TGTGCCATCAGCCCTAGAGCGGGAGGGCCGTTGGATACGCAGTATTTT. It specifies CAISPRAGGPLDTQYF. The chain employs TRBV10-3 and TRBJ2-3, with 10 bases aligning to TRBD2. V dropped 6 bases and J dropped 6; count of bases not matched to a gene: 12. CDR3 length: 16 amino acids. Germline V gene lookup returns CDR1 ENHRY and CDR2 SYGVKD.

The V call is TRBV7-8, the J call TRBJ2-7, with 10 bases fitting TRBD1. With 5 bases clipped from V and 2 bases from J, the junction kept 6 bases outside the gene matches. Germline V gives CDR1 SGHVS, CDR2 FQNEAQ. The CDR3 is made up of 15 amino acids. The CDR3 DNA is TGTGCCAGCAGCCCAGGCGGACAGGGGGCCTACGAGCAGTACTTC. Its translation: CASSPGGQGAYEQYF.

The count of this clone is one. The J gene is TRBJ2-7, the V gene TRBV6-1, with 8 bases that match TRBD1. Losses at the gene ends were 2 bases for V and 3 bases for J; bases not matched to a gene: 6. CDR1 MNHNS and CDR2 SASEGT come from the germline V gene. There are 15 residues in the CDR3. The CDR3 DNA is TGTGCCAGCAGTGAATGGGGACAGGACGGCTACGAGCAGTACTTC. Translation: CASSEWGQDGYEQYF.

This clone came up a few times. The chain uses TRBV30 and TRBJ2-7; 9 positions agree with TRBD2. The germline V gene has CDR1 GTSNPN and CDR2 SVGIG (reference sequence). J gave up 0 bases and V 3 bases, and 6 bases lay outside the gene matches. The CDR3 sequence is 15 residues long. The CDR3 nucleotides read TGTGCCTGGAGGGGGGGTAGCGGGAGCTCCTACGAGCAGTACTTC. This sequence encodes CAWRGGSGSSYEQYF.

V gene TRBV7-2 combines with J gene TRBJ1-1, with a possible D match to TRBD1 (5 bases). The CDR3 is 15 amino acids. V was trimmed by 1 base and J by 0 bases, leaving 9 bases between them. Looked up from germline, CDR1 is SGHTA and CDR2 is FQGNSA. CDR3 sequence (DNA): TGTGCCAGCAGCTTAGATGGGGCATTGAACACTGAAGCTTTCTTT. Its translation is CASSLDGALNTEAFF.

DNA for the CDR3: TGTGCCAGCAGCGTAGGGGTTAGCGGGAGTGGGGGTGAGCAGTTCTTC. Translating it yields CASSVGVSGSGGEQFF. This chain joins TRBV9 and TRBJ2-1, with 9 positions matching TRBD2. V shed 0 bases and J 9 bases; nucleotides not matched to a gene: 10. CDR3 size: 16 residues. Germline assignment: CDR1 SGDLS and CDR2 YYNGEE.

The V call is TRBV2, the J call TRBJ2-5; D is possibly TRBD1 (5 bases). The CDR3 covers 13 residues. V dropped 5 bases and J dropped 5 bases, with 12 bases sitting between them. Germline values: CDR1 SNHLY, CDR2 FYNNEI. DNA of the CDR3: TGTGCCAGCAGTTACAGGAGAGAGGAGACCCAGTACTTC. The encoded protein is CASSYRREETQYF.

The chain recombines TRBV19 with TRBJ1-5, with 10 positions matching TRBD1. With 3 bases clipped from V and 7 bases from J, the junction kept 3 bases outside the gene matches. The germline V gene has CDR1 LNHDA and CDR2 SQIVND (reference sequence). The CDR3 consists of 14 residues. CDR3 in DNA: TGTGCCAGTAGTATGGGACAGGGGCGGCAGCCCCAGCATTTT. As protein: CASSMGQGRQPQHF. Looking up the rest from reference TRBV19 and TRBJ1-5 gives the full variable domain: DGGITQSPKYLFRKEGQNVTLSCEQNLNHDAMYWYRQDPGQGLRLIYYSQIVNDFQKGDIAEGYSVSREKKESFPLTVTSAQKNPTAFYLCASSMGQGRQPQHFGDGTRLSIL.

The chain uses TRBV11-3 and TRBJ1-4; unclear D gene. The ends were cut back, 4 bases at V and 11 bases at J, with 26 bases in the middle. Germline CDR1 is SGHNT and CDR2 is YENEEA. There are 17 residues in the CDR3. CDR3 bases: TGTGCCAGCAGCTCAGGTGCCCCCGGATTCCCCCGAGGGAAACTGTTTTTT. It translates to CASSSGAPGFPRGKLFF. Filled out from reference TRBV11-3 and TRBJ1-4, the complete variable domain reads EAGVVQSPRYKIIEKKQPVAFWCNPISGHNTLYWYLQNLGQGPELLIRYENEEAVDDSQLPKDRFSAERLKGVDSTLKIQPAELGDSAVYLCASSSGAPGFPRGKLFFGSGTQLSVL.

Only one count was recorded for this clone. The chain is built from TRBV7-3 and TRBJ2-3; TRBD2 matches at 13 bases. With V trimmed by 5 bases and J by 3 bases, 5 bases remained unmatched. The germline gives CDR1 SGHTA, CDR2 FQGTGA. The CDR3 length is 16 residues. Here the CDR3 reads CASSLGLAGETDTQYF. The CDR3, as DNA: TGTGCCAGCAGCCTCGGACTAGCGGGAGAAACAGATACGCAGTATTTT.

The V call is TRBV7-6, the J call TRBJ2-3; 14 positions match TRBD2. Germline CDR1 is SGHVS and CDR2 is FNYEAQ. With 6 bases clipped from V and 5 bases from J, the junction kept 7 bases outside the gene matches. This CDR3 is 16 amino acids long. CDR3 loop: CASSGLAGGLLDTQYF. In DNA, the CDR3 is TGTGCCAGCAGTGGACTAGCGGGAGGCCTGTTAGATACGCAGTATTTT.